This TCR beta chain was obtained from a study of blood T cell repertoires in COVID-19. For the study at large: Both acute and convalescent COVID-19 samples were obtained from the United States, Italy and Spain. Sample material is recorded as cDNA or gDNA derived from T cells, B-cell-depleted T cells, or PBMCs.

V was shortened by 7 bases and J by 2 bases, with 12 bases between the two germline ends. CDR3 length equals 14 residues. Germline V CDR1 and CDR2: WSHSY, SAAADI. Generated by immunoSEQ multiplex PCR, the TCRdb table keeps only in-frame clones and is missing some. The data show roughly 120,000 clones, around four fifths seen once. The TCR sequence derives from a human donor in a cohort sampled during active COVID-19. The sample was peripheral blood. The J gene is TRBJ2-1, the V gene TRBV10-2, with TRBD2 as a possible D gene (5 bases). In DNA form, the CDR3 reads TGCGCCAGCAAGAGGACCGGGACCTACAATGAGCAGTTCTTC. Its protein is CASKRTGTYNEQFF.